These 16 T cell receptor beta chains share one sample of origin, sequenced in a study of shared clonotypes between healthy human individuals. Produced via immunoSEQ multiplex PCR; TCRdb's table is partial and in-frame only. This table has 2 million to 2.5 million clones, 90% to 95% appearing once. The sample was naive CD4+ T cells from PBMCs. Subset given: CD45RA+ positively selected. These receptors were collected from a man aged 18 to 29 in good health. Some clones in this sample may be carry-over from other donors' samples.

With regard to this clone: The junction differs from germline at one of its ends, possibly a read error. The V and J genes are TRBV29-1 and TRBJ2-5, with a possible D match to TRBD2 (5 bases). Germline V CDR1 and CDR2: SQVTM, ANQGSEA. The length of the CDR3 is 15 residues. The CDR3 nucleotides read TGCAGCGTTGTGCGGGCATCAGGTCTACAAGGGACCCAGTACTTC. Translating gives CSVVRASGLQGTQYF.

The V gene is TRBV5-1, the J gene TRBJ2-5, with 9 nucleotides matching TRBD1. CDR1 and CDR2 (germline): SGHRS, YFSETQ. There are 16 residues in the CDR3. V lost 1 base, J lost 3 bases, and 7 bases stayed unmatched. CDR3 residues: CASSLTSGQGKETQYF. The CDR3 nucleotides read TGCGCCAGCAGCTTGACCTCGGGACAGGGCAAAGAGACCCAGTACTTC.

The chain couples TRBV7-2 to TRBJ2-5, with D possibly TRBD2 on 6 matching bases. The CDR3 contains 13 residues. V was cut by 3 bases and J by 7 bases, with 12 bases left in between. Germline assignment: CDR1 SGHTA and CDR2 FQGNSA. In DNA form, the CDR3 reads TGTGCCAGCAGCTTGGGGGGTAGCGGGACCCAGTACTTC. As protein: CASSLGGSGTQYF.

This clone was seen only once. J is TRBJ2-7 and V is TRBV2; D not certain. The CDR3 extends over 14 amino acids. V gave up 2 bases and J gave up 1 base, with 9 bases separating them. Germline CDR1 SNHLY, CDR2 FYNNEI. As DNA, the CDR3 is TGTGCCAGCAGTGAAAGATATCTATCCTACGAGCAGTACTTC. Translation gives CASSERYLSYEQYF.

This chain joins TRBV2 and TRBJ1-5; D is unclear. Looked up from germline, CDR1 is SNHLY and CDR2 is FYNNEI. The CDR3 consists of 14 residues. The V gene lost 3 bases and the J gene lost 4 bases, with 10 bases spanning the gap. CDR3 DNA: TGTGCCAGCAGTGACAAGATGGCTAATCAGCCCCAGCATTTT. Its translation: CASSDKMANQPQHF.

V usage is TRBV28 and J usage is TRBJ2-5; 9 bases align to TRBD2. CDR3 length equals 14 residues. After removal of 6 bases from V and 1 base from J, the junction contained 3 bases not matched to a gene. The germline V gene has CDR1 MDHEN and CDR2 SYDVKM. The CDR3 sequence: CASRPGLAQETQYF. The CDR3 DNA reads TGTGCCAGCAGACCGGGACTAGCCCAAGAGACCCAGTACTTC.

The chain joins TRBV7-6 to TRBJ2-7; possibly TRBD1 or TRBD2 for D (6 bases each). V lost 0 bases and J lost 2, with 8 bases in between. CDR1 and CDR2 (germline): SGHVS, FNYEAQ. This CDR3 region has 14 residues. The CDR3 is CASSLAEGAYEQYF. The CDR3 DNA sequence: TGTGCCAGCAGCTTAGCGGAGGGGGCCTACGAGCAGTACTTC.

The J gene is TRBJ1-1, the V gene TRBV7-9, with a weak D call TRBD1 (6 bases). Germline V gene data show CDR1 as SEHNR and CDR2 as FQNEAQ (reference sequence). Trimming removed 7 bases from V and 6 bases from J, with 18 bases in between. The CDR3 is made up of 14 amino acids. The chain's CDR3 is CASKAGESWAEAFF. The CDR3 DNA sequence: TGTGCCAGCAAGGCAGGGGAGAGTTGGGCTGAAGCTTTCTTT.

The rearrangement links TRBV5-1 to TRBJ1-1; weak D call: TRBD1 (6 bases). V lost 3 bases to trimming and J lost 1 base, with 16 bases between them. The CDR3 is 16 amino acids. In germline, CDR1 is SGHRS, CDR2 YFSETQ. The CDR3 loop reads CASSSDAQGRNTEAFF. DNA for the CDR3: TGCGCCAGCAGCTCGGACGCACAGGGAAGGAACACTGAAGCTTTCTTT. The full variable domain, in which reference TRBV5-1 and TRBJ1-1 provide the parts outside the CDR3, is KAGVTQTPRYLIKTRGQQVTLSCSPISGHRSVSWYQQTPGQGLQFLFEYFSETQRNKGNFPGRFSGRQFSNSRSEMNVSTLELGDSALYLCASSSDAQGRNTEAFFGQGTRLTVV.

The V call is TRBV5-1, the J call TRBJ2-1; TRBD2 aligns across 13 bases. Germline V gene data show CDR1 as SGHRS and CDR2 as YFSETQ. The CDR3 has 23 amino acids. V lost 2 bases to trimming and J lost 2 bases; unmatched junction nucleotides: 22. CDR3 loop: CASSLPGTSGTSSWATTYNEQFF. CDR3 nucleotide sequence: TGCGCCAGCAGCTTACCCGGGACTAGCGGGACTTCGAGCTGGGCTACGACCTACAATGAGCAGTTCTTC.

The chain recombines TRBV11-2 with TRBJ2-6; possibly TRBD1 for D (5 bases). This CDR3 comprises 18 residues. V was shortened by 4 bases and J by 0 bases, with 16 bases between the two germline ends. The germline gives CDR1 SGHAT, CDR2 FQNNGV. The CDR3 region is CASSSPRDRGSGANVLTF. As DNA, the CDR3 is TGTGCCAGCAGCTCACCGAGAGACAGAGGCTCTGGGGCCAACGTCCTGACTTTC.

J is TRBJ2-5 and V is TRBV18; TRBD1 might be the D (5 bases). This CDR3 is built from 15 residues. CDR1 and CDR2 (germline): KGHSH, LQKENI. V lost 2 bases, J lost 7 bases, and 17 bases lay in between. The CDR3 is CASSPDRPGLGTQYF. CDR3 DNA sequence: TGTGCCAGCTCACCAGACAGACCGGGTCTCGGGACCCAGTACTTC.

CDR3 nucleotide sequence: TGTGCCACCAGCAGACCTCCCCTTGGCGGGAGGGCCAGGGACACCGGGGAGCTGTTTTTT. Translating it yields CATSRPPLGGRARDTGELFF. J is TRBJ2-2 and V is TRBV15; 9 nucleotides line up with TRBD2. Germline V lookup: CDR1 LNHNV, CDR2 YYDKDF (reference sequence). Trimming cost V 2 bases and J 3 bases; bases outside gene matches: 16. The CDR3 is 20 residues long.

The genes are TRBV28 and TRBJ2-3; maybe TRBD2 (7 bases). V was pared by 5 bases and J by 6 bases, with 24 bases between. Per the germline V gene, CDR1 is MDHEN and CDR2 is SYDVKM. This CDR3 region has 17 residues. CDR3 in amino acids: CASSPGYRGRGMDTQYF. CDR3 coding DNA: TGTGCCAGCAGTCCTGGCTATAGGGGGAGGGGTATGGATACGCAGTATTTT.

The chain links TRBV15 to TRBJ2-3, with 10 bases that match TRBD2. This CDR3 spans 20 amino acids. The V and J ends lost 3 bases and 4 bases, in that order; junction bases with no gene match: 19. CDR1 is LNHNV, CDR2 YYDKDF, per germline (reference sequence). This CDR3 reads CATSSMSSGRSTATSDTQYF. As DNA, the CDR3 is TGTGCCACCAGCAGCATGTCTAGCGGGAGATCTACGGCTACCTCAGATACGCAGTATTTT.

The chain joins TRBV30 to TRBJ1-6; D call uncertain. The V and J ends lost 0 bases and 7 bases respectively, with 16 bases between them. CDR1 GTSNPN and CDR2 SVGIG come from the germline V gene (reference sequence). The CDR3 has 16 amino acids. The CDR3 DNA is TGTGCCTGGAGTGTGGTTTCTGGCAGAATAAATTCACCCCTCCACTTT. It translates to CAWSVVSGRINSPLHF.